Listed below are T cell receptor beta chains from one sample, sequenced in a study of graft-versus-host responses after intestinal transplantation. Here immunoSEQ multiplex PCR was the method, and the copy in TCRdb shows in-frame clones only, minus some. The table records about 15,000 clones, around 94% of them present only once. Sample: PBMCs, taken 9 days after transplant. These receptors were obtained from a human patient who received an intestinal transplant, so some T cells may come from the graft donor. Each CDR3 is given with its conserved first and last residue. A D gene is named only where the DNA matches it firmly. Size is omitted from some rows. Given values are once, few, many or a class for expanded clones.

V	D	size	J	DNA	CDR3
TRBV5-1	TRBD2	-	TRBJ2-3	TGCGCCAGCAGCTCGGAAGCGGGAGGGGCAGATACGCAGTATTTT	CASSSEAGGADTQYF
TRBV4-2	-	-	TRBJ1-4	TGTGCCAGCAGCCAAGATCCGGCACGGTCGGGTGAAAAACTGTTTTTT	CASSQDPARSGEKLFF
TRBV7-3	-	-	TRBJ1-1	TGTGCCAGCAGCTTAACTGGTGTAGGGGAGTCGACTGAAGCTTTCTTT	CASSLTGVGESTEAFF
TRBV6-6	-	-	TRBJ1-2	TGTGCCAGCAGTTGGACCAGGACGGGCTTTAGTGGCTACACCTTC	CASSWTRTGFSGYTF
TRBV29-1	TRBD1	once	TRBJ1-4	TGCAGCGTTGCTTCTGGGACAGGGGTAAAAAAACTGTTTTTT	CSVASGTGVKKLFF
TRBV6-5	-	once	TRBJ2-6	TGTGCCAGCACCCTCATGCCCTCTGGGGCCAACGTCCTGACTTTC	CASTLMPSGANVLTF
TRBV5-1	-	-	TRBJ2-5	TGCGCCAGCAGCTTGTGGGGGCGATCTTCGGCGGGAGAAGTGGAAGAGACCCAGTACTTC	CASSLWGRSSAGEVEETQYF
TRBV10-2	-	-	TRBJ1-1	TGCGCCAGCAGTGAGAGGGAGGGCCGGGGGCTGGACACTGAAGCTTTCTTT	CASSEREGRGLDTEAFF
TRBV21-1	-	-	TRBJ1-2	TGTGCCAGCTCCAAAAGAGCGGGAGGGGCTTATGGCTACACCTTC	CASSKRAGGAYGYTF
TRBV6-8	-	-	TRBJ1-2	TGTGCCAGCAGTTACAGCGGATATGGCTACACCTTC	CASSYSGYGYTF
TRBV15	-	-	TRBJ2-7	TGTGCCACCAGCAGAGAGGGGGTGGGGATGGCCTACGAGCAGTACTTC	CATSREGVGMAYEQYF
TRBV9	-	-	TRBJ2-3	TGTGCCAGCAGCGCCCTCCTCACAGATACGCAGTATTTT	CASSALLTDTQYF
TRBV7-9	TRBD2	-	TRBJ2-5	TGTGCCAGCAGCCCCGGGACTAGCGGGAAGATGGAAGAGACCCAGTACTTC	CASSPGTSGKMEETQYF
TRBV4-2	TRBD2	-	TRBJ2-5	TGTGCCAGCAGCCAAGGCCCGACTAGCGGGAGGACGGGGGAGACCCAGTACTTC	CASSQGPTSGRTGETQYF
TRBV6-5	TRBD1	-	TRBJ2-7	TGTGCCAGCAGTTCTGGGACAGGTGTTGTCTACGAGCAGTACTTC	CASSSGTGVVYEQYF
TRBV4-2	-	-	TRBJ2-1	TGTGCCAGCAGCCAAGTCCAGGGGGGTGAGCAGTTCTTC	CASSQVQGGEQFF
TRBV2	-	-	TRBJ1-3	TGTGCCAGCGTACACGCTAGCTCTGGAAACACCATATATTTT	CASVHASSGNTIYF
TRBV19	-	few	TRBJ2-7	TGTGCCAGTAGTGCGTGGGCAGGGGATCCCTACGAGCAGTACTTC	CASSAWAGDPYEQYF
TRBV5-1	TRBD2	-	TRBJ2-5	TGCGCCAGCGCGGGAGGGGGTCAAGAGACCCAGTACTTC	CASAGGGQETQYF
TRBV7-2	TRBD1	once	TRBJ1-1	TGTGCCAGCGGAGACAGGGGAGAGGCTGAAGCCTTCTTT	CASGDRGEAEAFF
TRBV6-5	TRBD1	-	TRBJ2-7	TGTGCCAGCAGCCCGACAGGGTTTTACGAGCAGTACTTC	CASSPTGFYEQYF